Following are 18 T cell receptor beta chains from one sample sequenced in a study of T cells in women clearing cervical HPV infection. The protocol was immunoSEQ multiplex PCR, while the TCRdb copy is restricted to in-frame clones and leaves out a portion. Here the sample table reports tens of thousands of clones. Sequences were obtained from blood buffy coat. Receptors originate from a woman aged 18-70 years with a cervical HPV16 infection that either progressed to CIN3+ or cleared (not recorded which).

As to this clone: The CDR3 end is not reached by the read, which stops 3 residues before it; the germline J gene fills it in. V is TRBV5-4 and J is TRBJ2-3; possibly TRBD1 or TRBD2 for D (5 bases each). Germline CDR1 and CDR2: SGHNT and YYREEE (reference sequence). The V end was cut by 3 bases, the J end by 2 bases, with 16 bases between. This CDR3 is built from 16 residues. CDR3 sequence: CASSSKLGEFTDTQYF. The covered CDR3 bases are TGTGCCAGCAGCTCGAAGTTAGGGGAGTTCACAGATACG. The variable domain in full, with the rest retrieved from reference TRBV5-4 and TRBJ2-3, is ETGVTQSPTHLIKTRGQQVTLRCSSQSGHNTVSWYQQALGQGPQFIFQYYREEENGRGNFPPRFSGLQFPNYSSELNVNALELDDSALYLCASSSKLGEFTDTQYFGPGTRLTVL.

For this clone: The CDR3 is cut off 3 residues early in the read; its end comes from the germline J gene. V gene TRBV7-6 combines with J gene TRBJ2-7; 10 positions agree with TRBD1. Germline V gene sequence: CDR1 SGHVS, CDR2 FNYEAQ. CDR3 length equals 14 residues. J lost 5 bases, V lost 3 bases, and 4 bases had no gene match. CDR3 sequence reads: CASSLGQGPNEQYF. CDR3 DNA, as far as it was read: TGTGCCAGCAGCTTGGGACAGGGGCCCAACGAG. Supplemented by reference TRBV7-6 and TRBJ2-7, the full variable domain reads GAGVSQSPRYKVTKRGQDVALRCDPISGHVSLYWYRQALGQGPEFLTYFNYEAQQDKSGLPNDRFSAERPEGSISTLTIQRTEQRDSAMYRCASSLGQGPNEQYFGPGTRLTVT.

As regards this clone: Read coverage stops 3 residues before the CDR3 terminus; the germline J gene supplies the remainder. The chain joins TRBV7-9 to TRBJ2-3, with TRBD2 identical over 9 bases. This CDR3 has 15 residues. Germline CDR1 reads SEHNR; CDR2 reads FQNEAQ (reference sequence). The CDR3 bases that were read are TGTGCCAGCAGCTTAATGGCGGGAGGGATGGAGACG. Its protein is CASSLMAGGMET. The full CDR3 protein is CASSLMAGGMETQYF.

Worth noting for this clone: At one end, the junction sequence differs from germline, possibly due to a read error. In the same sample, other DNA sequences code for this CDR3. The CDR3 here is CASSPQQGPGNTIYF. The covered CDR3 bases are TGTGCCAGCTCACCACAGCAGGGCCCGGGAAACACA. This chain joins TRBV18 and TRBJ1-3, with D possibly matching TRBD1 (5 bases). Sequencing ends 3 residues short of the CDR3 end; the germline J gene provides the rest. The CDR3 is 15 amino acids. The germline CDR1 and CDR2 sequences are KGHSH and LQKENI.

As to this clone: From the germline J gene comes the end of the CDR3, since the read stops 3 residues before it. V and J are TRBV19 and TRBJ1-2; the D gene is possibly TRBD1 (5 bases). Germline values: CDR1 LNHDA, CDR2 SQIVND (reference sequence). This CDR3 is built from 14 residues. CDR3 bases read: TGTGCCAGTAGTATTTGGGCAGGGTTGTACGGC. This sequence encodes CASSIWAGLYG. The entire CDR3 is CASSIWAGLYGYTF.

On this clone: The read gets to within 3 residues of the CDR3 end, and the germline J gene fills in the rest. The gene calls are TRBV7-3 and TRBJ2-1, with 11 bases lining up with TRBD2. The V gene's germline CDR1 is SGHTA and CDR2 FQGTGA. CDR3 length: 15 amino acids. Unmatched junction bases numbered 2, after V lost 1 base and J lost 6 bases. The CDR3 sequence: CASSLIAGGPNEQFF. The covered CDR3 bases are TGTGCCAGCAGCTTAATAGCGGGGGGGCCCAATGAG.

Worth noting for this clone: With the read ending 3 residues before the CDR3 end, the germline J gene is used to fill in that end. This rearrangement joins TRBV20-1 to TRBJ2-2; 8 nucleotides line up with TRBD1. The CDR3 totals 16 residues. Germline V gene lookup returns CDR1 DFQATT and CDR2 SNEGSKA (reference sequence). The J segment lost 6 bases and the V segment lost 5 bases, leaving 14 bases of the junction unmatched. The covered CDR3 bases are TGCAGTGCTGGCTCCGGACAGGGCCTACGGGCCGGGGAG. As protein: CSAGSGQGLRAGE. The whole CDR3 sequence is CSAGSGQGLRAGELFF.

For this clone: The read falls 3 residues short of the CDR3 end, and the missing part is taken from the germline J gene. V gene TRBV19 combines with J gene TRBJ2-5, with 14 bases that match TRBD2. The germline V gene encodes CDR1 LNHDA and CDR2 SQIVND (reference sequence). The ends lost 7 bases at V and 5 bases at J; junction bases unmatched: 12. CDR3 length: 17 amino acids. The covered CDR3 bases are TGTGCCAGTACCGATTGGGGACTAGCGGGAGCCGGGGAGACC. It is translated as CASTDWGLAGAGET. The whole CDR3 protein is CASTDWGLAGAGETQYF.

About this clone: The sequence runs out 3 residues before the end of the CDR3; the remainder is reconstructed from the germline J gene. V gene TRBV30 combines with J gene TRBJ1-2; weak D call: TRBD1 (5 bases). The CDR3 extends over 15 amino acids. CDR1 is GTSNPN and CDR2 is SVGIG in the germline V gene (reference sequence). The CDR3 bases that were read are TGTGCCTGGACCCATCCGGGACTCCCGGACGAGACC. This sequence encodes CAWTHPGLPDET. In full, the CDR3 reads CAWTHPGLPDETYTF. Full variable domain (rest looked up from reference TRBV30 and TRBJ1-2): SQTIHQWPATLVQPVGSPLSLECTVEGTSNPNLYWYRQAAGRGLQLLFYSVGIGQISSEVPQNLSASRPQDRQFILSSKKLLLSDSGFYLCAWTHPGLPDETYTFGSGTRLTVV.

About this clone: The sequence runs out 3 residues before the end of the CDR3; the remainder is reconstructed from the germline J gene. The rearrangement uses TRBV7-6 and TRBJ2-3; possible D gene TRBD1, 8 bases. The CDR3 runs 16 residues. Germline loops: CDR1 SGHVS, CDR2 FNYEAQ. The ends were cut back, 5 bases at V and 1 base at J, with 16 bases in the middle. This chain's CDR3 is CASSNYRGGRTDTQYF. CDR3 DNA, as far as it was read: TGTGCCAGCAGCAACTACAGGGGGGGACGCACAGATACG. Filled out from reference TRBV7-6 and TRBJ2-3, the complete variable domain reads GAGVSQSPRYKVTKRGQDVALRCDPISGHVSLYWYRQALGQGPEFLTYFNYEAQQDKSGLPNDRFSAERPEGSISTLTIQRTEQRDSAMYRCASSNYRGGRTDTQYFGPGTRLTVL.

Note on this clone: The missing CDR3 end, 3 residues past where the read stops, is filled in from the germline J gene. V is TRBV7-6 and J is TRBJ2-7; TRBD2 matches at 9 bases. V lost 0 bases, J lost 5 bases, and 14 bases stayed unmatched. The CDR3 length is 18 residues. Germline V lookup: CDR1 SGHVS, CDR2 FNYEAQ. The CDR3 region is CASSLALRGGAQFNEQYF. The covered CDR3 bases are TGTGCCAGCAGCTTAGCGCTGCGCGGGGGGGCCCAATTCAACGAG. The full variable domain, its missing parts supplied by reference TRBV7-6 and TRBJ2-7, is GAGVSQSPRYKVTKRGQDVALRCDPISGHVSLYWYRQALGQGPEFLTYFNYEAQQDKSGLPNDRFSAERPEGSISTLTIQRTEQRDSAMYRCASSLALRGGAQFNEQYFGPGTRLTVT.

Remarks on this clone: The read is 3 residues too short to cover the CDR3 end, so that end is filled in from the germline J gene. The chain has TRBV6-1 and TRBJ2-7; tentatively, D is TRBD2 (5 bases). This CDR3 region has 15 residues. Germline CDR1 reads MNHNS; CDR2 reads SASEGT. The V gene lost 3 bases and the J gene lost 0 bases, with 12 bases spanning the gap. The CDR3 reads CASSEMGGHSYEQYF. Partial CDR3 DNA: TGTGCCAGCAGTGAGATGGGCGGGCACTCCTACGAG.

Concerning this clone: The read halts 3 residues ahead of the CDR3 end, with the missing end drawn from the germline J gene. V gene TRBV20-1 combines with J gene TRBJ1-5; D not certain. The V end lost 5 bases, the J end lost 2 bases, and 10 bases lay between the germline ends. Germline V gene lookup returns CDR1 DFQATT and CDR2 SNEGSKA (reference sequence). This CDR3 is built from 13 residues. The CDR3 protein is CSARTQGNQPQHF. The CDR3 bases that were read are TGCAGTGCTCGTACGCAGGGCAATCAGCCC.

A remark on this clone: The read is 3 residues too short to cover the CDR3 end, so that end is filled in from the germline J gene. The rearrangement links TRBV7-6 to TRBJ2-1; no clear D. This CDR3 is built from 15 residues. Germline V gene lookup returns CDR1 SGHVS and CDR2 FNYEAQ. Between the trimmed V and J ends, which lost 1 base and 8 bases, there was a span of 15 bases. CDR3 amino acids: CASSLEPTVKYEQFF. The covered CDR3 bases are TGTGCCAGCAGCTTAGAGCCCACAGTGAAGTATGAG.

Note on this clone: The read is 3 residues too short to cover the CDR3 end, so that end is filled in from the germline J gene. The chain joins TRBV5-5 to TRBJ1-1; D unresolved. V lost 0 bases and J 1 base, leaving 4 bases between the germline ends. The CDR3 runs 13 residues. Germline lookup yields CDR1 SGHKS and CDR2 YYEKEE (reference sequence). CDR3 amino acids: CASSLVANTEAFF. Partial CDR3 DNA: TGTGCCAGCAGCTTGGTAGCGAACACTGAA.

About this clone itself: With the read ending 3 residues before the CDR3 end, the germline J gene is used to fill in that end. The chain joins TRBV7-2 to TRBJ1-2; D is undetermined. This CDR3 contains 15 residues. Germline loops: CDR1 SGHTA, CDR2 FQGNSA. The CDR3 region is CASSVGLAANYDYTF. The CDR3 bases that were read are TGTGCCAGCAGCGTCGGACTAGCGGCAAACTACGAC.

Details on this clone: The read finishes 3 residues shy of the CDR3 end, and the germline J gene is used to complete it. Other DNA sequences in the sample encode the same CDR3. The chain joins TRBV7-3 to TRBJ2-1, with TRBD2 matching 11 bases. This CDR3 contains 16 residues. The V gene end was trimmed by 4 bases and the J gene end by 5 bases; junction bases not matched to a gene: 7. Looked up from germline, CDR1 is SGHTA and CDR2 is FQGTGA. The CDR3 bases that were read are TGTGCCAGCAGCTCCGCGGGACTAGCGGCGAACAATGAG. Encoded protein: CASSSAGLAANNE. The entire CDR3 protein is CASSSAGLAANNEQFF.

CDR3 DNA (partial): TGTGCCAGCAGCTTATTTAGGGACAGACAAGAGACC. Residues: CASSLFRDRQET. The whole CDR3 is CASSLFRDRQETQYF. The chain uses TRBV11-2 and TRBJ2-5; TRBD1 aligns across 7 bases. The sequence runs out 3 residues before the end of the CDR3; the remainder is reconstructed from the germline J gene. Germline assignment: CDR1 SGHAT and CDR2 FQNNGV. The V and J ends lost 2 bases and 2 bases, in that order; junction bases with no gene match: 5. The CDR3 contains 15 residues. The full variable domain, rest sourced from reference TRBV11-2 and TRBJ2-5, is EAGVAQSPRYKIIEKRQSVAFWCNPISGHATLYWYQQILGQGPKLLIQFQNNGVVDDSQLPKDRFSAERLKGVDSTLKIQPAKLEDSAVYLCASSLFRDRQETQYFGPGTRLLVL.